This TCR beta chain was identified in a study of shared clonotypes between healthy human individuals. Study-level results: Collection of samples was limited to blood; tissue repertoires likely differ. Expectations were that clonotype sharing among donors would be affected by sequencing depth.

Germline V gene lookup returns CDR1 SGHRS and CDR2 YFSETQ. The CDR3 sequence is 13 residues long. Trimming cost V 1 base and J 5 bases, with 9 bases left between them. Profiling relied on immunoSEQ multiplex PCR, and the TCRdb table lists in-frame clones only, not all of them. Of approximately 2,000,000 clones in the sample, 92% were seen once. A word on this clone: Its antigen remains unidentified. Distinct nucleotide sequences in the sample also encode this CDR3.

The material sequenced was naive CD4+ T cells from PBMCs. Documented subset: CD45RA+ positively selected. This receptor was taken from a man between 18 and 29 years old in good health. Some clones in this sample may be carry-over from other donors' samples. The chain employs TRBV5-1 and TRBJ2-5; no reliable D call. CDR3 in DNA: TGCGCCAGCAGCTTGCCCGCCACCGAGACCCAGTACTTC. Its protein product is CASSLPATETQYF.